This T cell receptor (beta chain) was retrieved from a study of T cell changes during pregnancy in multiple sclerosis. The CDR3 runs 15 residues. Trimming at V came to 3 bases and at J to 6 bases, leaving 10 bases not matched to a gene. The germline V gene encodes CDR1 MNHNS and CDR2 SASEGT. TCRdb's table, derived via immunoSEQ multiplex PCR, lists solely in-frame clones and lacks some. The table includes under 70,000 clones, roughly nine tenths detected once. This clone was counted a few times. V gene TRBV6-1 combines with J gene TRBJ1-1; 7 bases match TRBD1. This clonotype was obtained from a female donor in good health, enrolled as a control in a pregnancy study. The starting material was peripheral blood, obtained in the third trimester of pregnancy. CDR3 DNA sequence: TGTGCCAGCAGTGATAGCGCCGACAGGGTTTCTGAAGCTTTCTTT. Its protein is CASSDSADRVSEAFF.